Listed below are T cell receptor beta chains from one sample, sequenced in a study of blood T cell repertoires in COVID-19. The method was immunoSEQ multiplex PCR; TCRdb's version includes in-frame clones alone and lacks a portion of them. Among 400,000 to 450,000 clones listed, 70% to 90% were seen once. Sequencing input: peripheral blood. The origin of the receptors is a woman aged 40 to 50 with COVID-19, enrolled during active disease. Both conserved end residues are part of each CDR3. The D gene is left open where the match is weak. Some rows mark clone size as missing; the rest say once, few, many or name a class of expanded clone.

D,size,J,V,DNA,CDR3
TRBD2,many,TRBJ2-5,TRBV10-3,TGTGCCATCAGTGTGGTAGCGGGAGGCGGGGAAGAGACCCAGTACTTC,CAISVVAGGGEETQYF
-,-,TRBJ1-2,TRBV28,TGTGCCAGCAGGCAGGGGATAACGGCCTATGGCTACACCTTC,CASRQGITAYGYTF
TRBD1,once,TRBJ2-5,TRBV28,TGTGCCAGCAGTTTCAATTTAGAGACAGGGACCAAAGAGACCCAGTACTTC,CASSFNLETGTKETQYF
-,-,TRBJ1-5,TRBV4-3,TGCGCCAGCAGCCAGCGGGTCGGCAATCAGCCCCAGCATTTT,CASSQRVGNQPQHF
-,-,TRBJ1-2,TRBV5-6,TGTGCCAGCAGCGCGCGGGACTATGGCTACACCTTC,CASSARDYGYTF
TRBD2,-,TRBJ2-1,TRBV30,TGTGCCTGGGCTATTAGCGGGATCTCCTACAATGAGCAGTTCTTC,CAWAISGISYNEQFF
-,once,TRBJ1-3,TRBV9,TGTGCCAGCAGCTACACAGGGAATGGAAACACCATATATTTT,CASSYTGNGNTIYF
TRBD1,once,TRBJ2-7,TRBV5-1,TGCGCCAGCAGCCTAAATCCGGGACAGGGGATCCACGAGCAGTACTTC,CASSLNPGQGIHEQYF
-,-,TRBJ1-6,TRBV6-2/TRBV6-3,TGTGCCAGCAGTTACTCGCAGGGAAATTCACCCCTCCACTTT,CASSYSQGNSPLHF
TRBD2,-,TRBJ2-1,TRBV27,TGTGCCAGCAGTCCCGCTCGGGGAGCGGGAGGTGTAAATGAGCAGTTCTTC,CASSPARGAGGVNEQFF
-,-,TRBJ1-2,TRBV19,TGTGCCAGTAGTATGGGGCAGGCCTATGGCTACACCTTC,CASSMGQAYGYTF
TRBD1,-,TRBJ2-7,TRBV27,TGTGCCAGCAGTTCCGCGACAGGGGGGCACGAGCAGTACTTC,CASSSATGGHEQYF
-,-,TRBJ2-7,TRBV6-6,TGTGCCAGCAGCCCCCCTCCCGCCTACGAGCAGTACTTC,CASSPPPAYEQYF
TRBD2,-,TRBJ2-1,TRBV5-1,TGCGCCAGCAGCTCAAGGGGCGGGAGGGAGCCCTACAATGAGCAGTTCTTC,CASSSRGGREPYNEQFF
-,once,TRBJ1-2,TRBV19,TGTGCCAGTAGTACTCAAAATACTCGGCGGGGCTACACCTTC,CASSTQNTRRGYTF
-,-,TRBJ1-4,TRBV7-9,TGTGCCAGCAGCCACCCGACAGTAACTAATGAAAAACTGTTTTTT,CASSHPTVTNEKLFF
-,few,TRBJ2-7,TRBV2,TGTGCCAGCAGTCATCCCTTACAGATACTCTCCTACGAGCAGTACTTC,CASSHPLQILSYEQYF
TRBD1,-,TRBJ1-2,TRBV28,TGTGCCAGCAGCTCGTGGACAGGGAGGGGCTATGGCTACACCTTC,CASSSWTGRGYGYTF
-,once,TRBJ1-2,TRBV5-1,TGCGCCAGCAGCCCCGGGACTTACTATGGCTACACCTTC,CASSPGTYYGYTF
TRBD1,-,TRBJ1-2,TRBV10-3,TGTGCCATAAAAACCGACAGGGTAGACGACGGCTACACCTTC,CAIKTDRVDDGYTF
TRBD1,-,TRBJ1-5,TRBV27,TGTGCCAGCAGTTTAAAGCCGGGACAGGGGGCCGGGTGGATACAGCCCCAGCATTTT,CASSLKPGQGAGWIQPQHF
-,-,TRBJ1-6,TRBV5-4,TGTGCCAGCAGCCCTAGGCTAGGGGTAAATTCACCCCTCCACTTT,CASSPRLGVNSPLHF
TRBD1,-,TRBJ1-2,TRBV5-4,TGTGCCAGCAGCCTGCAACAGGGGGCGAAAGCCTTTGGCTACACCTTC,CASSLQQGAKAFGYTF
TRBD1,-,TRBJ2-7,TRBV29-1,TGCAGCGTCCCGGGGACAGGGGGCCCCGAGCAGTACTTC,CSVPGTGGPEQYF
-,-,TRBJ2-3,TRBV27,TGTGCCAGCAGTTTCTACGGGAGCACAGATACGCAGTATTTT,CASSFYGSTDTQYF
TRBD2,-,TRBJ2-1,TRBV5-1,TGCGCCAGCAGCTTGGGAGCGGGAGAAGCCTACAATGAGCAGTTCTTC,CASSLGAGEAYNEQFF
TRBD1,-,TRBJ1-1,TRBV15,TGTGCCACCAACAGGGGAGGCAGGGTGGGGTACACTGAAGCTTTCTTT,CATNRGGRVGYTEAFF
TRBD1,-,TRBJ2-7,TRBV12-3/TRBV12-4,TGTGCCAGCAGTACAGGGGTAGGCTACGAGCAGTACTTC,CASSTGVGYEQYF
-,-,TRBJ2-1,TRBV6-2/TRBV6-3,TGTGCCAGCAGCCCCCTCAGGGGGGAGTGGTCCTACAATGAGCAGTTCTTC,CASSPLRGEWSYNEQFF
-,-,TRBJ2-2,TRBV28,TGTGCCAGCAGCCTACGGGGGGCGCACACCGGGGAGCTGTTTTTT,CASSLRGAHTGELFF
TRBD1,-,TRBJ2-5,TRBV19,TGTGCCAGTAGTATTACAGGGGGACGGCAAGAGACCCAGTACTTC,CASSITGGRQETQYF
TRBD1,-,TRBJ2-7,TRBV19,TGTGCCAGTAGTATTTCGACAGGGGGCCCCTGGAACGAGCAGTACTTC,CASSISTGGPWNEQYF
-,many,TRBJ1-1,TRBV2,TGTGCCAGCAGTGAGGGCGTGCACACTGAAGCTTTCTTT,CASSEGVHTEAFF
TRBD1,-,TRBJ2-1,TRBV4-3,TGCGCCAGCAGCCGTACCGGGACAGGGGTTAATGAGCAGTTCTTC,CASSRTGTGVNEQFF
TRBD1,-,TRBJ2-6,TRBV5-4,TGTGCCAGCAGCCCGGACAGGGCTGGGGCCAACGTCCTGACTTTC,CASSPDRAGANVLTF
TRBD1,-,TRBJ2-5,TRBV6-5,TGTGCCAGCAGTCCAACCCGGGACAGGCCCTACTTC,CASSPTRDRPYF
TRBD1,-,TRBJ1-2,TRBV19,TGTGCCAGTAGAGCCGGGACAGGGGGTGGCGGCTACACCTTC,CASRAGTGGGGYTF
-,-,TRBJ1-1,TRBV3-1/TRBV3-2,TGTGCCAGCAGGCCCCAAGGAGGCCCAGCCACTGAAGCTTTCTTT,CASRPQGGPATEAFF
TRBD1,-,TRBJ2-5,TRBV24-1,TGTGCCACCAGTGACCCCAGGACAGGGGGCGCGGGGGAGACCCAGTACTTC,CATSDPRTGGAGETQYF
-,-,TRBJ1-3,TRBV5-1,TGCGCCAGCAGATCAGGCTCTGGAAACACCATATATTTT,CASRSGSGNTIYF
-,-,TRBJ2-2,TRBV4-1,TGCGCCAGCAGCCAAGGAGCGTTGTGGACCGGGGAGCTGTTTTTT,CASSQGALWTGELFF
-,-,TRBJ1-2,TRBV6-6,TGTGCCAGCATCTCTCAGCCGGGCGGGAACTATGGCTACACCTTC,CASISQPGGNYGYTF
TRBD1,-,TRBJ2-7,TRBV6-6,TGTGCCAGCAGCCGAAATAAGAGACAGGGAACCCGACCCGTGGGTTACGAGCAGTACTTC,CASSRNKRQGTRPVGYEQYF
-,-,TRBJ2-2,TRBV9,TGTGCCAGCAGCCCTAGCCCATCCGGGGAGCTGTTTTTT,CASSPSPSGELFF
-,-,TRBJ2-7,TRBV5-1,TGCGCCAGCAGCTTGGATCGCAGGCACTTCTCCTACGAGCAGTACTTC,CASSLDRRHFSYEQYF
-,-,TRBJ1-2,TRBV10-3,TGTGCCACAACCCAGGGGCCGACTTACTATGGCTACACCTTC,CATTQGPTYYGYTF
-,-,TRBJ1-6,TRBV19,TGTGCCAGTGGGGGCAGGGGCTGGAATTCACCCCTCCACTTT,CASGGRGWNSPLHF